This passage covers 13 T cell receptor beta chains from one sample sequenced in a study of T cell responses to AZD1222 COVID-19 vaccine. The protocol was immunoSEQ multiplex PCR, while the TCRdb copy is restricted to in-frame clones and leaves out a portion. This table has about 140,000 clones, 88% appearing once. This sample comprised peripheral blood, obtained 28 days after the second AZD1222 dose. The receptors stem from an adult who received the AZD1222 COVID-19 vaccine.

As for this clone: The junction differs from germline at one of its ends, possibly a read error. The chain is built from TRBV7-7 and TRBJ1-4; D may be TRBD1 (5 bases). This CDR3 comprises 12 residues. Germline V gene sequence: CDR1 SSHAT, CDR2 FNYEAQ (reference sequence). CDR3 bases: TGTGCTAGCAGCGCCTGGGGCGAAAAACTGTTTTTT. Translated: CASSAWGEKLFF.

The chain is built from TRBV7-8 and TRBJ1-5; 7 nucleotides match TRBD1. CDR3 length: 15 amino acids. V trimming: 1 base; J trimming: 7 bases; junction bases outside the gene matches: 7. Germline CDR1 and CDR2: SGHVS and FQNEAQ. The CDR3 DNA reads TGTGCCAGCAGCTTAGGAGACAGGGCATTGCAGCCCCAGCATTTT. This encodes CASSLGDRALQPQHF.

The V call is TRBV5-4, the J call TRBJ1-1, with a weak D call TRBD1 (5 bases). Trimming took 4 bases from V and 8 from J, leaving 15 bases between them. In germline, CDR1 is SGHNT, CDR2 YYREEE (reference sequence). There are 13 residues in the CDR3. CDR3 sequence: CASSPPRTNEAFF. DNA for the CDR3: TGTGCCAGCAGCCCACCCAGGACAAACGAAGCTTTCTTT.

The chain carries TRBV29-1 and TRBJ2-2; D not resolved. V was trimmed by 4 bases and J by 3 bases, leaving 6 bases between them. There are 12 residues in the CDR3. CDR1 SQVTM and CDR2 ANQGSEA come from the germline V gene. Here the CDR3 reads CSVASHTGELFF. The DNA for the CDR3 is TGCAGCGTTGCGAGTCACACCGGGGAGCTGTTTTTT.

The gene calls are TRBV24-1 and TRBJ2-3; 9 nucleotides agree with TRBD1. This CDR3 has 15 amino acids. V trimming: 10 bases; J trimming: 5 bases; junction bases outside the gene matches: 12. Looked up from germline, CDR1 is KGHDR and CDR2 is SFDVKD. In nucleotides, the CDR3 is TGTGCCACATGGGGACCGGGACAGGGACGAGATACGCAGTATTTT. This gives the protein CATWGPGQGRDTQYF.

This sequence joins TRBV18 and TRBJ2-1; TRBD2 might be the D (7 bases). V was clipped by 5 bases and J by 4 bases, with 12 bases between them. Looked up from germline, CDR1 is KGHSH and CDR2 is LQKENI. This CDR3 region has 14 residues. CDR3: CASSFRGGYNEQFF. The CDR3 nucleotides read TGTGCCAGCTCATTCAGGGGAGGGTACAATGAGCAGTTCTTC.

V and J are TRBV28 and TRBJ1-1; 7 bases match TRBD1. CDR3 size: 14 residues. CDR1 is MDHEN, CDR2 SYDVKM, per germline. The ends lost 6 bases at V and 9 bases at J; junction bases unmatched: 13. CDR3 nucleotide sequence: TGTGCCAGCAGCTCCACAGGGGCCACGGCGCAAGCTTTCTTT. It translates to CASSSTGATAQAFF.

This clone was recorded a few times. The chain recombines TRBV7-8 with TRBJ2-1; perhaps TRBD2 as D (6 bases). This CDR3 has 14 amino acids. Trimming removed 2 bases at V and 4 bases at J, with 9 bases between. Germline V gene data show CDR1 as SGHVS and CDR2 as FQNEAQ. CDR3 region: CASSLISGYNEQFF. The CDR3, as DNA: TGTGCCAGCAGCTTAATTAGCGGTTACAATGAGCAGTTCTTC.

This chain's CDR3 is CASSYGRRGRGYEQYF. The CDR3 bases are TGTGCCAGCAGTTACGGCCGCCGGGGGAGAGGCTACGAGCAGTACTTC. The chain joins TRBV6-5 to TRBJ2-7; TRBD2 might be the D (6 bases). Germline CDR1 and CDR2: MNHEY and SVGAGI. Trimming took 2 bases from V and 3 from J, leaving 17 bases between them. The CDR3 contains 16 residues.

The chain uses TRBV28 and TRBJ1-6; the D is unclear. V was shortened by 6 bases and J by 10 bases, with 7 bases between the two germline ends. The CDR3 runs 11 residues. The germline CDR1 and CDR2 sequences are MDHEN and SYDVKM. The CDR3 is CASRGSSPLHF. In DNA form, the CDR3 reads TGTGCCAGCAGGGGTTCCTCACCCCTCCACTTT.

This clone was counted only a few times. The chain couples TRBV27 to TRBJ1-5; no definite D call. The CDR3 extends over 13 amino acids. CDR1 is MNHEY, CDR2 SMNVEV, per germline (reference sequence). V was clipped by 6 bases and J by 0 bases, with 6 bases between them. The CDR3 reads CASRVTSNQPQHF. In DNA, the CDR3 is TGTGCCAGCAGAGTCACTAGCAATCAGCCCCAGCATTTT.

The V and J genes are TRBV6-5 and TRBJ1-2; D perhaps matches TRBD1 (5 bases). Germline lookup yields CDR1 MNHEY and CDR2 SVGAGI. This CDR3 comprises 15 residues. V lost 0 bases and J 2 bases, leaving 10 bases between the germline ends. Written as DNA, the CDR3 is TGTGCCAGCAGTTACTCTGAGACAGCAAACTATGGCTACACCTTC. Encoded protein: CASSYSETANYGYTF.

The gene calls are TRBV6-5 and TRBJ2-7, with D perhaps TRBD1 (6 bases). Germline V gene sequence: CDR1 MNHEY, CDR2 SVGAGI. The CDR3 spans 14 residues. V lost 6 bases and J lost 2, with 14 bases in between. The DNA for the CDR3 is TGTGCCAGCAGACGGGGACATCTGACCTACGAGCAGTACTTC. It translates to CASRRGHLTYEQYF.